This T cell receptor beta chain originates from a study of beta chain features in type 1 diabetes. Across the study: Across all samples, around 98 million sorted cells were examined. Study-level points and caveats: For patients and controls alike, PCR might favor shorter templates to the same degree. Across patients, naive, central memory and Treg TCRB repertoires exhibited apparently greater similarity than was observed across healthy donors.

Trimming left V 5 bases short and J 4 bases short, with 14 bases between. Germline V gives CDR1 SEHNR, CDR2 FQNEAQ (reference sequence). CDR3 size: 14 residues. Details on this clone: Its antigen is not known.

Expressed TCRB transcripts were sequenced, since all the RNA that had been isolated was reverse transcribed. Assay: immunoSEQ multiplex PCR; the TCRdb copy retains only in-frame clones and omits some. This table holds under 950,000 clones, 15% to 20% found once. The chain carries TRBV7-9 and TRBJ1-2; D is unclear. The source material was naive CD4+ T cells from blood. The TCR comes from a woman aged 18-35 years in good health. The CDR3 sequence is CASSQDLATYGYTF. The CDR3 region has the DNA TGTGCCAGCAGCCAAGATCTGGCAACCTATGGCTACACCTTC. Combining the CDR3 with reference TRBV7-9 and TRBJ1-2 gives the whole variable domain DTGVSQNPRHKITKRGQNVTFRCDPISEHNRLYWYRQTLGQGPEFLTYFQNEAQLEKSRLLSDRFSAERPKGSFSTLEIQRTEQGDSAMYLCASSQDLATYGYTFGSGTRLTVV.